The T cell receptor beta chain under discussion was sequenced for a study of vaccination and CD4 T cells after COVID-19. Study-wide context: Cultures serving as controls received a peptide pool (CEFX or HIV-1 Nef) or no peptide.

Cultured CD4+ T-cell DNA underwent Oncomine TCR Beta short-read sequencing. The template was genomic DNA from cultured CD4+ T cells. TCRdb recomputed calls from the PCR reads with MiXCR, one row per CDR3 protein. The sample records 6,000 to 8,500 distinct CDR3 sequences, 33% being singletons. As to treatment: roughly ten-day PBMC culture with coronavirus spike peptide pools or control peptides (ViraFEST assay). Harvesting of the unexposed donor's CD4+ T cells predated the COVID-19 pandemic (2011-2018). Per germline, CDR1 MNHNS and CDR2 SASEGT. V gave up 5 bases and J gave up 7 bases, with 9 bases separating them. This CDR3 is built from 12 residues. Notes on the study in general: Convalescent patients studied were relatively few, and early post-infection timepoints were absent.

As for this clonotype: Its antigen remains unidentified.

The V call is TRBV6-1, the J call TRBJ2-1; a possible D gene is TRBD2 (5 bases). Sequencing input: CD4+ T cells from blood, cultured in vitro. The origin of this receptor is a human donor in good health. This CDR3 is CASSTGWNEQFF. The DNA for the CDR3 is TGTGCCAGCAGTACGGGGTGGAATGAGCAGTTCTTC.